These T cell receptor beta chains were read from a single sample in a study of OX40 agonist ivuxolimab in advanced cancers. The repertoire was sequenced with immunoSEQ multiplex PCR; TCRdb's copy has only in-frame clones and lacks some. The sample holds fewer than 75,000 clones, less than 90% seen once. Sample: CD4+ or CD8+ T cells sorted from blood, taken in a trial of the OX40 agonist ivuxolimab. These receptors were taken from an adult with an advanced solid tumor such as melanoma, head and neck, liver or kidney cancer. Both conserved end residues are trimmed from each CDR3.

v_call,j_call,cdr3_aa
TRBV7-8,TRBJ2-1,ASSLRFSGSEQF
TRBV5-6,TRBJ2-1,ASSLYGRPAGGHEQF
TRBV10-3,TRBJ2-3,AISVREAGGTDTQY
TRBV5-1,TRBJ1-1,ASSFRGGNTEAF
TRBV15,TRBJ2-5,ATSRTGVETQY
TRBV29-1,TRBJ1-1,SVEWGSNTEAF
TRBV5-4,TRBJ2-5,ASSLASTQETQY
TRBV6-5,TRBJ2-7,ASSRTGQAYEQY
TRBV7-8,TRBJ2-7,ASSPLRPEYEQY
TRBV19,TRBJ1-1,ASSHHLGTGVRRNTEAF
TRBV28,TRBJ2-3,ASSPAGTSGRTQY
TRBV19,TRBJ1-5,ASSFRTGTSNQPQH
TRBV19,TRBJ2-1,ASSRSSGSSYNEQF
TRBV2,TRBJ1-2,ASTGQVFMNYGYT
TRBV7-2,TRBJ2-2,ASSFQRGTGELF
TRBV6-1,TRBJ2-1,ASSGQGAGNEQF
TRBV18,TRBJ1-3,ASSRQESSGNTIY
TRBV28,TRBJ1-4,ASSFPTGTFNEKLF
TRBV11-2,TRBJ2-3,ASSPMGRLGTQY
TRBV28,TRBJ1-1,ASPREGGREVDLNTEAF
TRBV6-5,TRBJ1-4,ASSRQGATNEKLF
TRBV5-1,TRBJ2-7,ASSPGQGVYEQY
TRBV11-2,TRBJ2-1,ASSLAESPYNEQF
TRBV7-6,TRBJ2-5,ASSKRLAGGETQY
TRBV6-6,TRBJ2-7,ASTGSGRSYEQY